Sequencing of this T cell receptor (beta chain) was carried out in a study of a mutant IDH1 vaccine in newly diagnosed glioma. Study-wide background: The sex distribution of treated patients was roughly 62% male and approximately 40% female, with a mean age of around 40 years.

Method: immunoSEQ multiplex PCR; TCRdb's copy keeps in-frame clones and lacks some. The sample shows about 82,000 clones, approximately 85% of them seen only once. Time point defined: week 23, last vaccination. Mutant IDH1 20-mer peptide, at 300 ug, made up each vaccine dose, with topical imiquimod. The CDR3 extends over 11 amino acids. Germline values: CDR1 LNHDA, CDR2 SQIVND (reference sequence). Trimming at V came to 9 bases and at J to 8 bases, leaving 4 bases not matched to a gene. Study results and limitations: The authors found pseudoprogression apparently unrelated to changes in top peripheral T cell clonotypes.

For this clone: The antigen remains unidentified.

The chain combines TRBV19 with TRBJ1-2; 9 bases map to TRBD1. The receptor was isolated from a man in his thirties or forties with glioma. Some clones in this sample may be carry-over from other donors' samples. The starting material was PBMCs, obtained from a glioma patient whose treatment included an IDH1 peptide vaccine. CDR3 in DNA: TGTGCCAGCAATACAGGGGGCGGCTACACCTTC. It yields the protein CASNTGGGYTF.